These 5 T cell receptor beta chains were all obtained from the same sample, sequenced in a study of cytomegalovirus exposure and HLA in healthy donors. The primer mix had 60 Vbeta and 13 Jbeta primers. Produced via immunoSEQ multiplex PCR; TCRdb's table is partial and in-frame only. The sample totals about 41,000 clones. Sequenced: PBMCs. The receptors stem from a man aged 25 to 45 in good health and CMV-seronegative.

The J gene is TRBJ2-3, the V gene TRBV29-1; 7 bases map to TRBD2. The CDR3 runs to 14 residues. Germline V gene sequence: CDR1 SQVTM, CDR2 ANQGSEA. J was trimmed by 4 bases and V by 0 bases; bases with no gene match: 4. CDR3 coding DNA: TGCAGCGTTGAAGAAGGGGCGGGAGCAGATACGCAGTATTTT. This codes for CSVEEGAGADTQYF.

The DNA of the CDR3 is TGTGCCAGCAGCGCAGGACTAGCGGGGGGGCCTTACACCGGGGAGCTGTTTTTT. Translating it yields CASSAGLAGGPYTGELFF. The chain combines TRBV11-2 with TRBJ2-2; 15 positions agree with TRBD2. The J segment lost 3 bases and the V segment lost 5 bases, leaving 7 bases of the junction unmatched. Germline CDR1 reads SGHAT; CDR2 reads FQNNGV. This CDR3 spans 18 amino acids.

This rearrangement joins TRBV5-6 to TRBJ1-1; TRBD1 agrees at 7 bases. The germline CDR1 and CDR2 sequences are SGHDT and YYEEEE. The CDR3 is 14 residues long. V lost 5 bases to trimming and J lost 1 base; unmatched junction nucleotides: 5. The CDR3 here is CASRPTGRNTEAFF. CDR3 bases: TGTGCCAGCAGACCGACAGGGCGGAACACTGAAGCTTTCTTT.

The chain combines TRBV11-2 with TRBJ2-2; the D is unclear. The germline V gene has CDR1 SGHAT and CDR2 FQNNGV. This CDR3 has 14 residues. Trimming shortened V by 1 base and J by 1 base, and 4 bases separated the two germline ends. The DNA of the CDR3 is TGTGCCAGCAGCTTAGTGAGGAACACCGGGGAGCTGTTTTTT. Translated, it gives CASSLVRNTGELFF.

V and J are TRBV5-5 and TRBJ1-2; D uncertain. The V and J ends lost 2 bases and 5 bases respectively, with 7 bases between them. Germline assignment: CDR1 SGHKS and CDR2 YYEKEE (reference sequence). This CDR3 is built from 12 residues. CDR3 region: CASSFLEYGYTF. Written as DNA, the CDR3 is TGTGCCAGCAGCTTCTTAGAGTATGGCTACACCTTC.